Given below is one TCR beta chain in context. It lacks a known antigen. The sample holds no much larger clone one base away, and base qualities are not on file. This record belongs to a study of control samples from healthy donors and cancer patients (dated by TCRdb to about 2020). Germline trimming amounts to 6 bases on V and 3 bases on J, with 4 as the count of junction bases outside the gene matches. According to the germline V gene, CDR1 reads MDHEN and CDR2 reads SYDVKM. There are 15 amino acids in the CDR3, from cysteine to phenylalanine inclusive. Just CDR3 DNA is preserved here, 45 bases in frame from base 1. The library was prepared using the immunoSEQ multiplex PCR assay. What TCRdb holds here is the immuneACCESS table cut down to in-frame rearrangements. Part of the clones is not present; checked against another copy, under half of the missing clones reflect an unresolved V gene, and the others are unexplained. For this sample the table gives roughly 150,000 clones, of which about 93% were detected only once. In total, the top ten clones hold 2% to 2.5% of the sample.

The specimen sequenced was blood. The sequence derives from a man between 50 and 59 years old in good health. The chain is made from TRBV28 and TRBJ2-7, and 14 bases in between align with TRBD2. CDR3 loop: CASRVTSGRVYEQYF. The nucleotide sequence reads as follows: TGTGCCAGCAGGGTGACTAGCGGGAGGGTCTACGAGCAGTACTTC.